Each of the 10 T cell receptor beta chains below was sequenced from the same sample in a study of blood T cells in healthy people across ages. Then a second PCR, running roughly 7 to 11 cycles, was carried out with a sample-barcoded 5' primer and a J-beta primer mix. Using its own MiXCR run on the 5' RACE reads, TCRdb lists one record per CDR3 protein. The sample yields 500,000 to 600,000 distinct CDR3 sequences, approximately 25% seen once. Sequenced material: blood. The receptors derive from a woman in her 70s in good health.

The V call is TRBV5-1, the J call TRBJ2-5, with 8 bases aligning to TRBD1. The end of the DNA fits TRBJ2-1 better, so the J call may be wrong. This CDR3 has 13 residues. CDR1 is SGHRS, CDR2 YFSETQ, per germline. CDR3 in amino acids: CASSLDRGYEQFF. CDR3 nucleotides: TGCGCCAGCAGCTTGGACAGGGGGTATGAGCAGTTCTTC.

The rearrangement uses TRBV5-1 and TRBJ1-1; perhaps TRBD1 as D (5 bases). The CDR3 sequence is 15 residues long. V was trimmed by 4 bases and J by 3 bases, leaving 16 bases between them. Germline V CDR1 and CDR2: SGHRS, YFSETQ. The DNA of the CDR3 is TGCGCCAGCAGCGTAGCTTTGCAGGGAGACACTGAAGCTTTCTTT. The encoded protein is CASSVALQGDTEAFF.

As to this clonotype: Germline is not matched at one junction end, which may reflect a read error. The genes are TRBV3-1 and TRBJ1-1; weak D call: TRBD1 (6 bases). The length of the CDR3 is 13 residues. The V gene's germline CDR1 is LGHDT and CDR2 YNNKEL (reference sequence). CDR3 sequence reads: CASISGASTEAFF. CDR3 DNA: TGTGCCAGCATCTCGGGGGCGAGCACTGAAGCCTTCTTT.

The V call is TRBV7-2, the J call TRBJ2-4; a weak D match, TRBD2 (6 bases). Germline assignment: CDR1 SGHTA and CDR2 FQGNSA. V was trimmed by 2 bases and J by 1 base, leaving 9 bases between them. CDR3 size: 15 residues. In DNA, the CDR3 is TGTGCCAGCAGCTTACTAGCGTTCGCCAAAAACATTCAGTACTTC. This gives the protein CASSLLAFAKNIQYF.

The chain recombines TRBV7-9 with TRBJ1-4, with TRBD1 identical over 10 bases. The germline V gene encodes CDR1 SEHNR and CDR2 FQNEAQ (reference sequence). V shed 3 bases, J shed 5 bases, and the junction held 3 bases outside the gene matches. The CDR3 covers 15 residues. CDR3 region: CASSFGTGENEKLFF. The CDR3 nucleotides are TGTGCCAGCAGCTTCGGGACAGGGGAGAATGAAAAACTGTTTTTT.

The rearrangement joins TRBV6-2 or TRBV6-3 to TRBJ2-1; D is possibly TRBD2 (5 bases). Germline CDR1 is MNHEY and CDR2 is SVGEGT. V was clipped by 5 bases and J by 5 bases, with 19 bases between them. The CDR3 consists of 16 residues. The CDR3 sequence is CASSHGVASINNEQFF. The CDR3 region has the DNA TGTGCCAGCAGTCATGGAGTAGCGTCGATTAACAATGAGCAGTTCTTC.

This clonotype came up a few times. This chain links TRBV7-2 with TRBJ2-1; 9 bases are shared with TRBD2. The CDR3 loop spans 15 amino acids. V lost 4 bases and J lost 1; bases outside the gene matches: 2. From germline, CDR1 is SGHTA and CDR2 FQGNSA. Written as DNA, the CDR3 is TGTGCCAGCAGCTCAACTAGCGGGTCCTACAATGAGCAGTTCTTC. Its translation is CASSSTSGSYNEQFF.

The V gene is TRBV11-3, the J gene TRBJ1-6; maybe TRBD1 (6 bases). V was shortened by 4 bases and J by 7 bases, with 17 bases between the two germline ends. CDR1 and CDR2 from the germline V gene are SGHNT and YENEEA. The CDR3 has 16 residues. The CDR3: CASSSRLDRNNSPLHF. DNA of the CDR3: TGTGCCAGCAGCTCCCGCCTAGACAGGAACAATTCACCCCTCCACTTT.

Turning to this clonotype: A junction boundary mismatches the germline segment, possibly from a read error. The gene calls are TRBV4-3 and TRBJ2-1; D gene uncertain. The length of the CDR3 is 14 residues. Germline V lookup: CDR1 LGHNA, CDR2 YSLEER. CDR3 amino acids: CASSQEKEYYEQCF. In DNA, the CDR3 is TGCGCCAGCAGCCAAGAAAAGGAGTATTACGAGCAGTGCTTC.

The J gene is TRBJ2-3, the V gene TRBV5-1; TRBD2 matches 8 bases. The CDR3 is 16 residues long. Trimming cost V 5 bases and J 6 bases; bases outside gene matches: 14. CDR1 and CDR2 (germline): SGHRS, YFSETQ. The CDR3 sequence: CASRLSSGAKSDTQYF. CDR3 DNA sequence: TGCGCCAGCAGGCTTAGTAGCGGGGCAAAATCGGATACGCAGTATTTT. Full variable domain (rest looked up from reference TRBV5-1 and TRBJ2-3): KAGVTQTPRYLIKTRGQQVTLSCSPISGHRSVSWYQQTPGQGLQFLFEYFSETQRNKGNFPGRFSGRQFSNSRSEMNVSTLELGDSALYLCASRLSSGAKSDTQYFGPGTRLTVL.